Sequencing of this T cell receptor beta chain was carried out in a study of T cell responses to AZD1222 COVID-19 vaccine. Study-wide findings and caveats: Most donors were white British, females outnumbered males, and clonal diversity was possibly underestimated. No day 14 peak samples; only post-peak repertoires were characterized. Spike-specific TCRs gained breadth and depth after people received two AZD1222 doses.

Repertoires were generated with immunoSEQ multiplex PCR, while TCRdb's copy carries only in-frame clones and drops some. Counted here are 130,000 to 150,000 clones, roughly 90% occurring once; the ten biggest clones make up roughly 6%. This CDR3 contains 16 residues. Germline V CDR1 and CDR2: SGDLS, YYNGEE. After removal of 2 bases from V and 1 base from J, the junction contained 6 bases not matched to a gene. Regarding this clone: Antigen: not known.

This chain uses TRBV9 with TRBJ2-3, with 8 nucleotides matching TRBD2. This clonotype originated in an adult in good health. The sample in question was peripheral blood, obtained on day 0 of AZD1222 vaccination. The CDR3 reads CASSVRGGRGTDTQYF. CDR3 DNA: TGTGCCAGCAGCGTTCGGGGGGGGCGAGGCACAGATACGCAGTATTTT.